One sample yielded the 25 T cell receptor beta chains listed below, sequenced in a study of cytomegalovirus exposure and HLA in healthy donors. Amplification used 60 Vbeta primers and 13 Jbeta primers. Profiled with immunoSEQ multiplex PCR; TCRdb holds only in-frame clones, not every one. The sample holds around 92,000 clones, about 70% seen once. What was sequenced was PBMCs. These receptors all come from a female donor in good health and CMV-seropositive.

The CDR3 DNA sequence: TGCAGCGTTGCTAAGCCAACTAACACTGAAGCTTTCTTT. This sequence encodes CSVAKPTNTEAFF. This chain joins TRBV29-1 and TRBJ1-1; D is unresolved. V lost 4 bases and J 2 bases, leaving 11 bases between the germline ends. Per the germline V gene, CDR1 is SQVTM and CDR2 is ANQGSEA. The CDR3 has 13 amino acids.

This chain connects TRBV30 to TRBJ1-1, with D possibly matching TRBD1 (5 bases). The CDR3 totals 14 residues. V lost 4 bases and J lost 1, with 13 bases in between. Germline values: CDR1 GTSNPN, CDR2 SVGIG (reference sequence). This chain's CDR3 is CAWMRDLANTEAFF. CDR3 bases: TGTGCCTGGATGAGGGACTTAGCGAACACTGAAGCTTTCTTT.

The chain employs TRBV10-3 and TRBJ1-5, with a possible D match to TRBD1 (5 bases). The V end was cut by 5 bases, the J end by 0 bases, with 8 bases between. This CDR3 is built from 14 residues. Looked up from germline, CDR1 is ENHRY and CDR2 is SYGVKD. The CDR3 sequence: CAISKGDSNQPQHF. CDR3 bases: TGTGCCATCAGTAAAGGGGATAGCAATCAGCCCCAGCATTTT.

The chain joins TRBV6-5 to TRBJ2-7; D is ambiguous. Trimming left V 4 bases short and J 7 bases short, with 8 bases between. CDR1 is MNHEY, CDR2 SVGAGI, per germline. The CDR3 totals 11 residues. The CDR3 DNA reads TGTGCCAGCAGTTCCCCCCTTGAGCAGTACTTC. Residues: CASSSPLEQYF.

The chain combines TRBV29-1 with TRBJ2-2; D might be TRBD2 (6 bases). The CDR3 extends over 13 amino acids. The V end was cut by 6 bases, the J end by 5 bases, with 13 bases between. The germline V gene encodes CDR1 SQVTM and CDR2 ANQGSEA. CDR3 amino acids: CSVNQGGTGELFF. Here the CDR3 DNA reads TGCAGCGTAAACCAGGGAGGTACCGGGGAGCTGTTTTTT.

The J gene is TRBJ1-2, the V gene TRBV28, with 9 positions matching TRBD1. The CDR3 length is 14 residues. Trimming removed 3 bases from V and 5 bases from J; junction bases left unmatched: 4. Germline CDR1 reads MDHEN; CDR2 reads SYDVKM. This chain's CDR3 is CASSLLGTGYGYTF. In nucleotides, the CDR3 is TGTGCCAGCAGTTTGTTGGGGACAGGGTATGGCTACACCTTC.

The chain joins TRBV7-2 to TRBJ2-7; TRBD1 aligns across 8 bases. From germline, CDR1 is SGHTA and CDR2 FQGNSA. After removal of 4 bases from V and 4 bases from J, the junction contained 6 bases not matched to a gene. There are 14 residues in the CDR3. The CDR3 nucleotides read TGTGCCAGCAGCTCCTCGACAGGGGTTTACGAGCAGTACTTC. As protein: CASSSSTGVYEQYF. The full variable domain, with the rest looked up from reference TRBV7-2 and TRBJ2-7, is GAGVSQSPSNKVTEKGKDVELRCDPISGHTALYWYRQSLGQGLEFLIYFQGNSAPDKSGLPSDRFSAERTGGSVSTLTIQRTQQEDSAVYLCASSSSTGVYEQYFGPGTRLTVT.

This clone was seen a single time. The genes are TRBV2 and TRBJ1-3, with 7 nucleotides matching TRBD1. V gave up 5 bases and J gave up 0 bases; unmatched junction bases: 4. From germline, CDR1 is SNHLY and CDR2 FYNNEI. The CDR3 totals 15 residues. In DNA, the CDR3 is TGTGCCAGCAGTCGGACAGGCCTCTCTGGAAACACCATATATTTT. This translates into CASSRTGLSGNTIYF.

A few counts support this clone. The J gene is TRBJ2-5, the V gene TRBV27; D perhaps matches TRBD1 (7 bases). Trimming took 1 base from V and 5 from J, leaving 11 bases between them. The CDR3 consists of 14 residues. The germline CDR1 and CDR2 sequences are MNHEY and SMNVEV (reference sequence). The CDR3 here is CASSLFAGGETQYF. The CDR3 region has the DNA TGTGCCAGCAGTTTATTTGCAGGGGGGGAGACCCAGTACTTC.

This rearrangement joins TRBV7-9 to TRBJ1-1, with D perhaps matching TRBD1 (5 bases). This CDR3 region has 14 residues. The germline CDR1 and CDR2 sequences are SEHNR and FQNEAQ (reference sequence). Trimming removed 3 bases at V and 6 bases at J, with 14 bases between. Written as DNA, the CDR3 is TGTGCCAGCAGCTTTTTCCCTGACAGCCCTGAAGCTTTCTTT. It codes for CASSFFPDSPEAFF.

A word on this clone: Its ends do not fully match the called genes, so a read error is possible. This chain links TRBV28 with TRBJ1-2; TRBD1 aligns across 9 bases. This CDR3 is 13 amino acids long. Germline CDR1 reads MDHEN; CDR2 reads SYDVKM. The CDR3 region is CASSLPGQGFPSF. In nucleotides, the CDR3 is TGTGCCAGCAGTTTACCGGGACAGGGCTTTCCCTCCTTC.

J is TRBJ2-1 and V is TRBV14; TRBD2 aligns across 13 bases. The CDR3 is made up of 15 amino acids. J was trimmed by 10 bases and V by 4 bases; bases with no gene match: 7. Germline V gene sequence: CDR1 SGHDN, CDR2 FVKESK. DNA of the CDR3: TGTGCCAGCAGCCCGGGACTAGCGGGATATAGCGAGCAGTTCTTC. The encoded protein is CASSPGLAGYSEQFF.

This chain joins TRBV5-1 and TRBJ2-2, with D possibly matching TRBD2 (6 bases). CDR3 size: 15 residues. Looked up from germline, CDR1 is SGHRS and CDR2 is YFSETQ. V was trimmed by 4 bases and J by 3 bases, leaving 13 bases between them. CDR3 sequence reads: CASSGGTLDTGELFF. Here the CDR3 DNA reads TGCGCCAGCAGCGGGGGGACGTTGGACACCGGGGAGCTGTTTTTT.

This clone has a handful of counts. CDR3 bases: TGCGCCAGCAGCTTGGGAGAGGGATGGGGCTACACCTTC. The encoded protein is CASSLGEGWGYTF. This rearrangement joins TRBV5-1 to TRBJ1-2; D is undetermined. This CDR3 has 13 residues. From germline, CDR1 is SGHRS and CDR2 YFSETQ. V lost 0 bases to trimming and J lost 8 bases, with 11 bases between them.

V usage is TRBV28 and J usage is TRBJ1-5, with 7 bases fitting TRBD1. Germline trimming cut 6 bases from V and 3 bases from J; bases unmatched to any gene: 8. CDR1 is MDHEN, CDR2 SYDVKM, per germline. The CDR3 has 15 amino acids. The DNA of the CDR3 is TGTGCCAGCAGGTCGACAGGGATTAACAATCAGCCCCAGCATTTT. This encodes CASRSTGINNQPQHF.

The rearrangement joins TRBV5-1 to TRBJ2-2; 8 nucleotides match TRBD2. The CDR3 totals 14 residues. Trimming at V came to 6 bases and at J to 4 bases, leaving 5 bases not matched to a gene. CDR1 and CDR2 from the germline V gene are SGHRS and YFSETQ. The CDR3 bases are TGCGCCAGCAATAAGCGGGAGAGCACCGGGGAGCTGTTTTTT. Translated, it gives CASNKRESTGELFF.

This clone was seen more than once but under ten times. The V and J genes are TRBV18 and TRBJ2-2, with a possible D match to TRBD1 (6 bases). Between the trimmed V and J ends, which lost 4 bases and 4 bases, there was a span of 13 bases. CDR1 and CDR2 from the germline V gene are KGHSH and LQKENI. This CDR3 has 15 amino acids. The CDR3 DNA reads TGTGCCAGCTCACAGGACAGTATTCCCACCGGGGAGCTGTTTTTT. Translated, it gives CASSQDSIPTGELFF.

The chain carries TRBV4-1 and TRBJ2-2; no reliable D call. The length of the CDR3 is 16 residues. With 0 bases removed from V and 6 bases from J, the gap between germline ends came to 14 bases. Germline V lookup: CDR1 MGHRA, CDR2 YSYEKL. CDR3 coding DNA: TGCGCCAGCAGCCAAGATATGGCCCTTCCCCCCGGGGAGCTGTTTTTT. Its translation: CASSQDMALPPGELFF.

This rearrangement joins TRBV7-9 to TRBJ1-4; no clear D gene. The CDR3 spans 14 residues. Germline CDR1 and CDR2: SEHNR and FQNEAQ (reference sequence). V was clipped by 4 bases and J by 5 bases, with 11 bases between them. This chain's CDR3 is CASSSPPGNEKLFF. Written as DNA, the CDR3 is TGTGCCAGCAGCTCCCCTCCCGGGAATGAAAAACTGTTTTTT.

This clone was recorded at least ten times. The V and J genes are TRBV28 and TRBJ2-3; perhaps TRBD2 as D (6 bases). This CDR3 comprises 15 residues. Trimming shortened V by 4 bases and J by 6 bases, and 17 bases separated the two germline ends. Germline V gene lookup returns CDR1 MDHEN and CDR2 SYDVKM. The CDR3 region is CASSSTSRSGDTQYF. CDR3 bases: TGTGCCAGCAGTTCGACTAGTAGGTCGGGCGATACGCAGTATTTT. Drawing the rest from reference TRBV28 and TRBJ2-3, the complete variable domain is DVKVTQSSRYLVKRTGEKVFLECVQDMDHENMFWYRQDPGLGLRLIYFSYDVKMKEKGDIPEGYSVSREKKERFSLILESASTNQTSMYLCASSSTSRSGDTQYFGPGTRLTVL.

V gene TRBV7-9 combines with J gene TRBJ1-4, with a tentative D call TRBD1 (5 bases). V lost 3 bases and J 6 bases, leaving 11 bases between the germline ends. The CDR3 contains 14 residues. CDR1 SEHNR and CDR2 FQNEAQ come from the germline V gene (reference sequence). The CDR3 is CASSFWTGDEKLFF. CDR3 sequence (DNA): TGTGCCAGCAGCTTTTGGACGGGGGATGAAAAACTGTTTTTT.

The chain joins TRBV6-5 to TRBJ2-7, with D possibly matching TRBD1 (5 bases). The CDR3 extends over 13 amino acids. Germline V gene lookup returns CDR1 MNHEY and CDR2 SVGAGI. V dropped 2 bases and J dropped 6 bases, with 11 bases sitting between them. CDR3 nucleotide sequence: TGTGCCAGCAGTTACGGAACAGGCCTCGAGCAGTACTTC. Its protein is CASSYGTGLEQYF.

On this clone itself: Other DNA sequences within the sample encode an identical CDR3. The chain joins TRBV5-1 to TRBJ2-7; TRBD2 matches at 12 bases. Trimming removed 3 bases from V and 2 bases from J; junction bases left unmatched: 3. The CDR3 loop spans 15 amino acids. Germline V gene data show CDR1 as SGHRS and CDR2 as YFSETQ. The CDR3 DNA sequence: TGCGCCAGCAGCTCCGGACTAGCGGGACCCTACGAGCAGTACTTC. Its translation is CASSSGLAGPYEQYF.

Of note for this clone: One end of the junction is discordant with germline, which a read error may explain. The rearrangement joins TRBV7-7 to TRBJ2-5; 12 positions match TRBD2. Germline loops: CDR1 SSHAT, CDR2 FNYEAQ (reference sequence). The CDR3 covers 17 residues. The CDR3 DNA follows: TGTGCTAGCAGCTTAGCAGCTAGCGGGAGGGAGGGAGAGACCCAGTACTTC. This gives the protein CASSLAASGREGETQYF.

CDR3 coding DNA: TGTGCCAGCAGTTTTATCGACAGCTCAAACACCATATATTTT. It yields the protein CASSFIDSSNTIYF. V is TRBV28 and J is TRBJ1-3; possibly TRBD1 for D (5 bases). Germline V gene sequence: CDR1 MDHEN, CDR2 SYDVKM. The length of the CDR3 is 14 residues. V lost 3 bases to trimming and J lost 6 bases, with 12 bases between them.